The clone carrying this T cell receptor beta chain was seen a few times. Indicated time point: pre-treatment baseline. This entry belongs to a study of blood T cell dynamics during melanoma immunotherapy. Study in general: Metastatic melanoma patients received first-line pembrolizumab or nivolumab plus ipilimumab.

CDR3 length: 15 residues. V gave up 1 base and J gave up 0 bases; unmatched junction bases: 4. Germline CDR1 and CDR2: GTSNPN and SVGIG (reference sequence). TCRdb's copy holds only in-frame clones and misses some; the assay was immunoSEQ multiplex PCR. In the table there are over 10,000 clones, approximately 84% of which are singletons. Sequencing was performed on blood, taken from a patient treated with checkpoint blockade. The chain recombines TRBV30 with TRBJ1-1; TRBD1 agrees at 8 bases. The TCR originated in a human donor with melanoma. DNA for the CDR3: TGTGCCTGGAGTGACCGACAGGGGATGAACACTGAAGCTTTCTTT. Protein: CAWSDRQGMNTEAFF.